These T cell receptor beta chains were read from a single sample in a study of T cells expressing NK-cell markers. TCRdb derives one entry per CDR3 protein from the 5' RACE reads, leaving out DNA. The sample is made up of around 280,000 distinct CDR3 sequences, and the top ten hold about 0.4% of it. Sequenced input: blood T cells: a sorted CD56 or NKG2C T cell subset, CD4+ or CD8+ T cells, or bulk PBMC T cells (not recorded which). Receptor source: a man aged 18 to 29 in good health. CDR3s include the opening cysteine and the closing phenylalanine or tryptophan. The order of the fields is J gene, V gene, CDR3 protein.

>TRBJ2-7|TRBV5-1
CASSPSGGLSYEQYF
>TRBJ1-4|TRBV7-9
CASSIGGLNGYEKLFF
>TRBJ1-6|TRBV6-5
CASSWGQQGSSYNSPLHF
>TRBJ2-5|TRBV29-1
CSAETLAGPETQYF
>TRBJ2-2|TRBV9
CASSPRLGTGELFF
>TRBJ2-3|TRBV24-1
CATSDHGGGGRTDTQYF
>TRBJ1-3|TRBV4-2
CASSQVGNTIYF
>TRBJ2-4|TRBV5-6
CASSLASGENIQYF
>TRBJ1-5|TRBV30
CAWSGGGQPQHF
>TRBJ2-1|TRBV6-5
CASSYYRVGSEQFF
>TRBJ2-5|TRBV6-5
CASSYRAGETQYF
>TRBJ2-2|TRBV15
CATSNPGQGFGELFF
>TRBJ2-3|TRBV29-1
CSESPGGVTDTQYF
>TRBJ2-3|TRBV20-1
CSAREGGNPADTQYF
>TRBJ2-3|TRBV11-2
CASTSSGRSQYF
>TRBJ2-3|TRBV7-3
CASSLEGQGADTQYF
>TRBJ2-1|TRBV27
CASSFSRVGPNEQFF
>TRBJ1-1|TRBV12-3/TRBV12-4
CASRLASQNTEAFF
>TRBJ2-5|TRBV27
CASTLYPGQETQYF
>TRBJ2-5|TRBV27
CASSIQGRLAKETQYF
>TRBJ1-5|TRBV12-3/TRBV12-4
CASSARRSNQPQHF
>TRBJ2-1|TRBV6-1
CASTPVASGYNEQFF
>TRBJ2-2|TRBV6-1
CASSLGWGHSNTGELFF
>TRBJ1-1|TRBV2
CASSEQGGGTEAFF
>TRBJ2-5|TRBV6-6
CASHRDGGETQYF
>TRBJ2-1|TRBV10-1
CASSELGGEGDEQFF
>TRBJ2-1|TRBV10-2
CASSESIPGAEQFF
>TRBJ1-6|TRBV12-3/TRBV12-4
CASSLGEGPSPLHF
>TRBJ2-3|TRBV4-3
CASSRDYEYTDTQYF
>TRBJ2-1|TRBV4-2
CASSQVASVYNEQFF
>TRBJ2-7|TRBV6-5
CASSYVGGSTYEQYF
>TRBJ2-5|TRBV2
CASSDRLAGGPETQYF
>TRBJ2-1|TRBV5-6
CASSLVTSAYNEQFF
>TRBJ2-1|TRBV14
CASRLRGEQFF
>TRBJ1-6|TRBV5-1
CASSRPGQPNSPLHF
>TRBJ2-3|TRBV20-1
CSARVGGPGDTQYF
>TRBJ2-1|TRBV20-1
CRSGRGANEQFF
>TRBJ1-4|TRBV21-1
CASSKGGQGATKLFF
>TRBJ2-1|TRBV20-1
CSARAQQNSRNNEQFF
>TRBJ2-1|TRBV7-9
CASSLVSGRAHEQFF
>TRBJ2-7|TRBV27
CASSLWPPVAGEEQYF
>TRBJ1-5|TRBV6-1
CASSTTRSNQPQHF
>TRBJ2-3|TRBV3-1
CASSPGRRDTQYF
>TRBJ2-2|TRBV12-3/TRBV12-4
CASRPLAGGIGNGELFF
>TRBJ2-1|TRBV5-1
CASSPGLAGGLGNEQFF
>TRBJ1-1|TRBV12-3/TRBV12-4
CASSRTGTGKTEAFF
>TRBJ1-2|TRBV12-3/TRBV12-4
CASSFGEIGYTF
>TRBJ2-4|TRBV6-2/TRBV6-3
CASRTVGRDIQYF